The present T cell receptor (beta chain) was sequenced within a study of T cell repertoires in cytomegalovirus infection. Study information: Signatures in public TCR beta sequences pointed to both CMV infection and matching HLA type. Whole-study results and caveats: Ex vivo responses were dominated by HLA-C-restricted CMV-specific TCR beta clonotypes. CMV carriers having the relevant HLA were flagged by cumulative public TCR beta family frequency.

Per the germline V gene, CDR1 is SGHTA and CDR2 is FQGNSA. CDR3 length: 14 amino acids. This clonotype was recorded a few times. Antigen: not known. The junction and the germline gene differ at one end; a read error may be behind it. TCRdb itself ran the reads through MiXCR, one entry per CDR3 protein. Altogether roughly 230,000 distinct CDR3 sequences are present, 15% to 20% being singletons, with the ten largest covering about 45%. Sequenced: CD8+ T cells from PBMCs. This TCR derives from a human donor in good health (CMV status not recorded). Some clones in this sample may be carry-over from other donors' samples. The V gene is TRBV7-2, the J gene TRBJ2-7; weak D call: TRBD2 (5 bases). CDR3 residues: CANSLALSENEQYF. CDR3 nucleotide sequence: TGTGCCAACAGCTTAGCGCTGTCGGAGAACGAGCAGTACTTC.